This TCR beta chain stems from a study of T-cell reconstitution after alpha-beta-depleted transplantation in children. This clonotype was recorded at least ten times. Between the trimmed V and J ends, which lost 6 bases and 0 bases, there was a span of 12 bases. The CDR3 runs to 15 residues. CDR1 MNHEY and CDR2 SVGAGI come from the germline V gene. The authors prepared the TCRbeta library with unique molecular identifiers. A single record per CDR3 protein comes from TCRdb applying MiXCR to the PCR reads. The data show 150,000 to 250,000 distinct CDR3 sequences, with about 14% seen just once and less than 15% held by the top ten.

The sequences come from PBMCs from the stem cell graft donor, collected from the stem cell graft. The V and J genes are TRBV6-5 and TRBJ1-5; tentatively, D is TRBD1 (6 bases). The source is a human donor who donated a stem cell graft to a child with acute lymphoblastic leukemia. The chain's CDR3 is CASSRKGGSNQPQHF. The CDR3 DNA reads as TGTGCCAGCAGCCGCAAGGGGGGTAGCAATCAGCCCCAGCATTTT.